What follows are 17 T cell receptor beta chains derived from one specimen sequenced in a study of blood T cell repertoires in COVID-19. Profiled with immunoSEQ multiplex PCR; TCRdb holds only in-frame clones, not every one. The sample records about 93,000 clones, about nine tenths being singletons. The specimen sequenced was peripheral blood. The receptors here all came from a human donor with active COVID-19. The donor label of this sample is uncertain.

The chain uses TRBV19 and TRBJ1-2; TRBD1 matches at 7 bases. The V and J ends lost 7 bases and 7 bases, in that order; junction bases with no gene match: 18. Germline V CDR1 and CDR2: LNHDA, SQIVND (reference sequence). The CDR3 length is 16 residues. CDR3 residues: CASNPTRQGKMGGYTF. Here the CDR3 DNA reads TGTGCCAGTAACCCCACGAGACAGGGTAAAATGGGTGGCTACACCTTC.

The V call is TRBV5-1, the J call TRBJ2-6; D remains ambiguous. This CDR3 spans 13 amino acids. Per germline, CDR1 SGHRS and CDR2 YFSETQ. Trimming took 4 bases from V and 3 from J, leaving 5 bases between them. The CDR3 DNA follows: TGCGCCAGCAGCCCCTTTGGGGCCAACGTCCTGACTTTC. Translation gives CASSPFGANVLTF.

This chain joins TRBV7-6 and TRBJ2-5; 12 bases agree with TRBD1. The ends lost 4 bases at V and 5 bases at J; junction bases unmatched: 2. Germline-derived CDR1 and CDR2 are SGHVS and FNYEAQ. The CDR3 totals 14 residues. Here the CDR3 reads CASSSGQGAETQYF. The CDR3 coding sequence is TGTGCCAGCAGCTCGGGACAGGGGGCGGAGACCCAGTACTTC.

Here the CDR3 DNA reads TGTGCCAGCAGCCGGTCAGGGGGCCCAGAGACCCAGTACTTC. This encodes CASSRSGGPETQYF. The chain carries TRBV7-2 and TRBJ2-5; TRBD1 aligns across 8 bases. The J segment lost 4 bases and the V segment lost 5 bases, leaving 6 bases of the junction unmatched. The germline V gene encodes CDR1 SGHTA and CDR2 FQGNSA. The CDR3 is made up of 14 amino acids. The entire variable domain, with the rest obtained from reference TRBV7-2 and TRBJ2-5, is as follows: GAGVSQSPSNKVTEKGKDVELRCDPISGHTALYWYRQSLGQGLEFLIYFQGNSAPDKSGLPSDRFSAERTGGSVSTLTIQRTQQEDSAVYLCASSRSGGPETQYFGPGTRLLVL.

This chain joins TRBV9 and TRBJ1-2; D is possibly TRBD1 (6 bases). Germline V gene lookup returns CDR1 SGDLS and CDR2 YYNGEE. Deletions cut 3 bases from V and 5 bases from J, with 8 bases between. This CDR3 region has 12 residues. CDR3 in amino acids: CASSAQGYGYTF. The CDR3 region has the DNA TGTGCCAGCAGCGCACAGGGTTATGGCTACACCTTC.

The V and J genes are TRBV6-5 and TRBJ1-3; a possible D gene is TRBD1 (5 bases). The V gene's germline CDR1 is MNHEY and CDR2 SVGAGI. The length of the CDR3 is 15 residues. Trimming shortened V by 6 bases and J by 0 bases, and 12 bases separated the two germline ends. CDR3 in amino acids: CASRPDRSSGNTIYF. The CDR3 DNA sequence: TGTGCCAGCAGGCCTGACAGAAGCTCTGGAAACACCATATATTTT.

The rearrangement joins TRBV9 to TRBJ2-1; TRBD1 agrees at 9 bases. The germline V gene has CDR1 SGDLS and CDR2 YYNGEE. The CDR3 runs to 15 residues. The J segment lost 6 bases and the V segment lost 3 bases, leaving 7 bases of the junction unmatched. The CDR3 spells CASSALRTGVNEQFF. In nucleotides, the CDR3 is TGTGCCAGCAGCGCGCTCCGGACAGGGGTCAATGAGCAGTTCTTC. Variable domain in full (rest from reference TRBV9 and TRBJ2-1): DSGVTQTPKHLITATGQRVTLRCSPRSGDLSVYWYQQSLDQGLQFLIQYYNGEERAKGNILERFSAQQFPDLHSELNLSSLELGDSALYFCASSALRTGVNEQFFGPGTRLTVL.

This chain uses TRBV12-3 or TRBV12-4 with TRBJ2-3; D perhaps matches TRBD2 (7 bases). CDR3 length: 13 residues. The V end lost 8 bases, the J end lost 2 bases, and 11 bases lay between the germline ends. CDR3 sequence reads: CASRRGATDTQYF. The CDR3 nucleotides read TGTGCCAGCCGTCGGGGGGCCACAGATACGCAGTATTTT.

This clone came up once. This rearrangement joins TRBV5-1 to TRBJ1-4; 10 nucleotides line up with TRBD1. V shed 4 bases, J shed 8 bases, and the junction held 11 bases outside the gene matches. CDR3 length: 16 residues. CDR1 SGHRS and CDR2 YFSETQ come from the germline V gene. CDR3 loop: CASSPGQGTVREKLFF. The CDR3 DNA sequence: TGCGCCAGCAGCCCGGGACAGGGGACGGTTCGGGAAAAACTGTTTTTT.

This chain uses TRBV4-3 with TRBJ1-4; TRBD1 matches 10 bases. V was clipped by 4 bases and J by 3 bases; unmatched bases: 5. Per germline, CDR1 LGHNA and CDR2 YSLEER. The CDR3 is 16 residues long. Written as DNA, the CDR3 is TGCGCCAGCAGCCTCGGACAGGGGGTAGCTAATGAAAAACTGTTTTTT. It is translated as CASSLGQGVANEKLFF.

The genes are TRBV6-2 or TRBV6-3 and TRBJ1-6; 7 bases map to TRBD1. Trimming at V came to 2 bases and at J to 0 bases, leaving 10 bases not matched to a gene. Germline-derived CDR1 and CDR2 are MNHEY and SVGEGT. This CDR3 comprises 19 residues. The CDR3 region has the DNA TGTGCCAGCAGTTACACCGCGGGACAGACTAGCTCCTATAATTCACCCCTCCACTTT. Protein: CASSYTAGQTSSYNSPLHF.

The V gene is TRBV9, the J gene TRBJ1-2; 7 nucleotides match TRBD1. The CDR3 runs to 15 residues. Per the germline V gene, CDR1 is SGDLS and CDR2 is YYNGEE. J was trimmed by 3 bases and V by 0 bases; bases with no gene match: 5. The CDR3 nucleotides are TGTGCCAGCAGCGTAGCAGGGGGAAGTCACTATGGCTACACCTTC. It is translated as CASSVAGGSHYGYTF.

J is TRBJ2-5 and V is TRBV14, with TRBD1 as a possible D gene (5 bases). CDR3 size: 15 residues. The germline V gene encodes CDR1 SGHDN and CDR2 FVKESK. V lost 1 base, J lost 1 base, and 10 bases lay in between. The CDR3 nucleotides read TGTGCCAGCAGCCAAGCAAGGGGCTCCCAAGAGACCCAGTACTTC. Translation: CASSQARGSQETQYF.

The V call is TRBV2, the J call TRBJ2-1; 7 bases map to TRBD1. The CDR3 totals 16 residues. Germline V gene lookup returns CDR1 SNHLY and CDR2 FYNNEI. Trimming cost V 1 base and J 10 bases; bases outside gene matches: 13. CDR3 in DNA: TGTGCCAGCAGTGAAGTGGGTACAGGGGTAAGGTCCGAGCAGTTCTTC. Its translation is CASSEVGTGVRSEQFF.

This chain uses TRBV28 with TRBJ2-2; D is unclear. Per germline, CDR1 MDHEN and CDR2 SYDVKM. The ends were cut back, 6 bases at V and 0 bases at J, with 14 bases in the middle. This CDR3 has 16 residues. The CDR3 DNA sequence: TGTGCCAGCAGGTTACTTAGCAGCGCGAACACCGGGGAGCTGTTTTTT. Its translation: CASRLLSSANTGELFF.

V and J are TRBV27 and TRBJ2-3; 11 bases match TRBD2. There are 18 residues in the CDR3. Per the germline V gene, CDR1 is MNHEY and CDR2 is SMNVEV (reference sequence). V shed 6 bases and J 2 bases; nucleotides not matched to a gene: 13. The DNA for the CDR3 is TGTGCCAGCAGCTCCCCAGGACTAGCGGGTGATACCACAGATACGCAGTATTTT. It encodes CASSSPGLAGDTTDTQYF.

The chain is built from TRBV6-1 and TRBJ1-2; D is unresolved. The germline V and J ends were trimmed by 2 bases and 8 bases, with 12 bases remaining between them. The CDR3 spans 13 residues. Germline lookup yields CDR1 MNHNS and CDR2 SASEGT. CDR3 amino acids: CASSERRLGGYTF. CDR3 bases: TGTGCCAGCAGTGAACGCAGGTTGGGCGGCTACACCTTC.